These 2 T cell receptor beta chains share one sample of origin, sequenced in a study of blood T cell repertoires in COVID-19. Method: immunoSEQ multiplex PCR; TCRdb's copy keeps in-frame clones and lacks some. The data show 130,000 or so clones, approximately 90% seen once. Sequencing was performed on peripheral blood. Receptors originate from a woman in her forties or fifties with acute or convalescent COVID-19.

The chain employs TRBV5-8 and TRBJ2-7; 8 bases line up with TRBD2. After removal of 1 base from V and 3 bases from J, the junction contained 6 bases not matched to a gene. The CDR3 covers 15 residues. Germline lookup yields CDR1 SGHTS and CDR2 YDEGEE. CDR3 protein: CASSLHHGRVYEQYF. The CDR3, as DNA: TGTGCCAGCAGCTTGCACCACGGGAGGGTCTACGAGCAGTACTTC.

This chain connects TRBV6-6 to TRBJ2-1; 7 bases align to TRBD1. Germline trimming cut 8 bases from V and 2 bases from J; bases unmatched to any gene: 6. This CDR3 is 14 amino acids long. Germline V lookup: CDR1 MNHNY, CDR2 SVGAGI (reference sequence). The CDR3 region has the DNA TGTGCCAGCCGACAGGGTTACACCTACAATGAGCAGTTCTTC. Amino acid sequence: CASRQGYTYNEQFF.